The TCR beta chain described here comes from a study of cytomegalovirus exposure and HLA in healthy donors. Trimming cost V 0 bases and J 13 bases; bases outside gene matches: 14. Per the germline V gene, CDR1 is LNHNV and CDR2 is YYDKDF (reference sequence). This CDR3 contains 15 residues. A multiplex PCR was run with 60 Vbeta primers and 13 Jbeta primers. Sequencing used immunoSEQ multiplex PCR; TCRdb keeps in-frame clones, though not all of them. The repertoire holds some 150,000 clones, with approximately 80% as singletons. Sample: PBMCs. This chain links TRBV15 with TRBJ1-2; the match to TRBD1 covers 7 bases. This TCR derives from a woman between 45 and 60 years old in good health and CMV-seropositive. DNA for the CDR3: TGTGCCACCAGCAGAGATCCCCAAACGACAGGGTTCATCACCTTC. It yields the protein CATSRDPQTTGFITF.